This entry lists 27 T cell receptor beta chains sequenced from one sample in a study of T cells in Graves' hyperthyroidism and ophthalmopathy (dated by TCRdb to the late 2010s). Library preparation used multiplex PCR. Sequencing took place on an Illumina HiSeq 2000. Amplification of TCR beta CDR3 regions was carried out from RNA transcripts. The first round of RT-PCR for the TCR CDR3 was performed with the HTBI primer set and the Qiagen OneStep RT-PCR kit. TCRdb reworked the public reads: Q25 trimming with fastp, MiXCR clone assembly, productive beta chains retained. For every CDR3 protein sequence, its rows merge into one entry that carries the most common genes and DNA. This sample gives 800,000 or so distinct CDR3 sequences in total; 35% to 45% of them show up just once. 7.5% to 9.5% of the sample lies in the top ten. The sample comprised blood. Receptor source: a man aged 18 to 35 with Graves' hyperthyroidism.

This clonotype was recorded at least ten times. The V call is TRBV10-3, the J call TRBJ2-7, with TRBD1 identical over 7 bases. The germline CDR1 and CDR2 sequences are ENHRY and SYGVKD. The CDR3 has 16 amino acids. The trim removed 2 bases at V and 4 bases at J, leaving 11 bases unmatched. CDR3 residues: CAISEVTGTADYEQYF. The CDR3 region has the DNA TGTGCCATCAGTGAGGTAACCGGGACAGCTGATTACGAGCAGTACTTC.

Details on this clonotype: This may stem from a read error, because a much larger clone lies one nucleotide away. V is TRBV7-9 and J is TRBJ2-2; D is uncertain. Germline V gene data show CDR1 as SEHNR and CDR2 as FQNEAQ (reference sequence). The CDR3 spans 15 residues. Written as DNA, the CDR3 is TGTGTCAGCAGCTTAGTATGGTCGAACACCGGGGAGCTGTTTTTT. The encoded protein is CVSSLVWSNTGELFF.

The chain employs TRBV5-8 and TRBJ1-6, with 7 nucleotides matching TRBD1. Germline-derived CDR1 and CDR2 are SGHTS and YDEGEE. The CDR3 covers 15 residues. V was pared by 1 base and J by 5 bases, with 3 bases of the junction left unmatched. The CDR3 protein is CASSLTGANNSPLHF. For the CDR3, the DNA is TGTGCCAGCAGCTTGACAGGGGCGAATAATTCACCCCTCCACTTT.

This clonotype was picked up one time. The CDR3 is CSGEGGDSNTEAFF. DNA of the CDR3: TGCAGCGGCGAGGGGGGGGACTCCAACACTGAAGCTTTCTTT. The chain is built from TRBV29-1 and TRBJ1-1; D is perhaps TRBD1 (6 bases). This CDR3 region has 14 residues. Germline assignment: CDR1 SQVTM and CDR2 ANQGSEA. V was pared by 7 bases and J by 2 bases, with 17 bases between.

V and J are TRBV10-3 and TRBJ2-2, with D perhaps TRBD2 (6 bases). V lost 10 bases to trimming and J lost 7 bases, with 22 bases between them. CDR3 length: 15 amino acids. Germline CDR1 and CDR2: ENHRY and SYGVKD. The CDR3 is CASNRLGAYGGELFF. CDR3 in DNA: TGTGCCAGCAACCGACTAGGGGCTTACGGCGGGGAGCTGTTTTTT.

This clonotype was counted a few times. V usage is TRBV4-1 and J usage is TRBJ2-7; 7 nucleotides align to TRBD2. Per germline, CDR1 MGHRA and CDR2 YSYEKL. The V gene end was trimmed by 0 bases and the J gene end by 3 bases; junction bases not matched to a gene: 5. This CDR3 spans 15 amino acids. The DNA for the CDR3 is TGCGCCAGCAGCCAAGATGGGGAGGGAATCTACGAGCAGTACTTC. Protein: CASSQDGEGIYEQYF.

The V and J genes are TRBV6-5 and TRBJ2-7, with TRBD1 matching over 11 bases. The CDR3 totals 14 residues. CDR1 and CDR2 from the germline V gene are MNHEY and SVGAGI. V shed 7 bases and J 7 bases; nucleotides not matched to a gene: 9. The CDR3: CASNTGQGVDEQYF. The DNA of the CDR3 is TGTGCCAGCAACACGGGACAGGGGGTCGATGAGCAGTACTTC.

This clonotype was detected only a few times. The chain links TRBV29-1 to TRBJ2-2, with D unclear. The CDR3 totals 13 residues. Trimming left V 2 bases short and J 0 bases short, with 4 bases between. CDR1 is SQVTM and CDR2 is ANQGSEA in the germline V gene. The CDR3 loop reads CSVELTNTGELFF. The CDR3 coding sequence is TGCAGCGTTGAACTGACGAACACCGGGGAGCTGTTTTTT.

V usage is TRBV24-1 and J usage is TRBJ2-7; 8 nucleotides align to TRBD1. Germline trimming cut 6 bases from V and 4 bases from J; bases unmatched to any gene: 10. The CDR3 consists of 15 residues. Germline loops: CDR1 KGHDR, CDR2 SFDVKD. The CDR3 loop reads CATSPSTRTGYEQYF. Written as DNA, the CDR3 is TGTGCCACCAGTCCCTCGACCCGGACAGGGTACGAGCAGTACTTC.

This clonotype has a count of ten or more. The J gene is TRBJ1-5, the V gene TRBV15; D is undetermined. V was trimmed by 0 bases and J by 4 bases, leaving 7 bases between them. Germline V CDR1 and CDR2: LNHNV, YYDKDF (reference sequence). The CDR3 is made up of 14 amino acids. CDR3 protein: CATSRDAGNQPQHF. In nucleotides, the CDR3 is TGTGCCACCAGCAGAGATGCCGGGAATCAGCCCCAGCATTTT.

The V gene is TRBV19, the J gene TRBJ2-5, with D perhaps TRBD1 (6 bases). CDR3 length: 14 amino acids. Trimming pared 7 bases from V and 5 bases from J, leaving 17 bases between. Germline loops: CDR1 LNHDA, CDR2 SQIVND (reference sequence). CDR3 protein: CASTRAGAAETQYF. The CDR3 DNA follows: TGTGCCAGTACCCGGGCAGGGGCGGCGGAGACCCAGTACTTC.

This chain joins TRBV6-5 and TRBJ2-7, with 9 bases fitting TRBD1. The V segment lost 4 bases and the J segment 4 bases; nucleotides outside the gene matches: 17. Per germline, CDR1 MNHEY and CDR2 SVGAGI. The CDR3 consists of 18 residues. DNA of the CDR3: TGTGCCAGCAGTTTTACGTTGGTGGGACAGGGTATACAGTACGAGCAGTACTTC. It is translated as CASSFTLVGQGIQYEQYF.

This clonotype was detected ten times or more. The rearrangement links TRBV20-1 to TRBJ1-1; tentatively, D is TRBD1 (6 bases). The CDR3 has 14 amino acids. Germline CDR1 is DFQATT and CDR2 is SNEGSKA (reference sequence). Trimming removed 6 bases at V and 1 base at J, with 15 bases between. In DNA, the CDR3 is TGCAGTGCGGAACCCAGGGGCGAGAACACTGAAGCTTTCTTT. Encoded protein: CSAEPRGENTEAFF.

This clonotype was detected a few times. This sequence joins TRBV6-5 and TRBJ1-6; 7 bases agree with TRBD1. This CDR3 is 13 amino acids long. Germline-derived CDR1 and CDR2 are MNHEY and SVGAGI. The ends lost 6 bases at V and 9 bases at J; junction bases unmatched: 5. CDR3 nucleotides: TGTGCCAGCAGGTTAGGGGGCGGTTCACCCCTCCACTTT. It codes for CASRLGGGSPLHF.

This clonotype appeared a few times. The chain employs TRBV7-8 and TRBJ2-2, with a tentative D call TRBD1 (6 bases). The V gene lost 5 bases and the J gene lost 3 bases, with 10 bases spanning the gap. Germline lookup yields CDR1 SGHVS and CDR2 FQNEAQ. The CDR3 loop spans 14 amino acids. CDR3 DNA sequence: TGTGCCAGCAGCACAGGGTTTGACACCGGGGAGCTGTTTTTT. Encoded protein: CASSTGFDTGELFF.

Note on this clonotype: The junction and the germline gene differ at one end; a read error may be behind it. The chain joins TRBV7-3 to TRBJ2-2, with 8 bases aligning to TRBD2. This CDR3 spans 15 amino acids. Germline V lookup: CDR1 SGHTA, CDR2 FQGTGA. The CDR3 region has the DNA TGTACCAGCAGCCCCGGGAGGGCAAGCACCGGGGAGCTGTTTTTT. It specifies CTSSPGRASTGELFF.

The genes are TRBV3-1 and TRBJ1-2; D gene unclear. V shed 0 bases and J shed 4 bases, with 12 bases lying between them. Germline V gives CDR1 LGHDT, CDR2 YNNKEL (reference sequence). This CDR3 comprises 15 residues. This chain's CDR3 is CASSQDTAALYGYTF. The CDR3 DNA reads as TGTGCCAGCAGCCAAGATACAGCAGCCCTCTATGGCTACACCTTC. Full variable domain (remainder filled in from reference TRBV3-1 and TRBJ1-2): DTAVSQTPKYLVTQMGNDKSIKCEQNLGHDTMYWYKQDSKKFLKIMFSYNNKELIINETVPNRFSPKSPDKAHLNLHINSLELGDSAVYFCASSQDTAALYGYTFGSGTRLTVV.

This clonotype showed up just a few times. The V and J genes are TRBV6-6 and TRBJ1-2; TRBD1 agrees at 8 bases. Germline CDR1 and CDR2: MNHNY and SVGAGI (reference sequence). This CDR3 spans 19 amino acids. J gave up 1 base and V 0 bases, and 13 bases lay outside the gene matches. The DNA for the CDR3 is TGTGCCAGCAGTTACTCGAGTTACCTCACGGACAGGGTTAACTATGGCTACACCTTC. Translating gives CASSYSSYLTDRVNYGYTF.

This chain links TRBV6-5 with TRBJ2-3, with a possible D match to TRBD1 (5 bases). CDR1 MNHEY and CDR2 SVGAGI come from the germline V gene. CDR3 length: 14 amino acids. Trimming removed 2 bases at V and 1 base at J, with 7 bases between. The CDR3 is CASSYDSRTDTQYF. In DNA, the CDR3 is TGTGCCAGCAGTTACGACAGCCGCACAGATACGCAGTATTTT.

This clonotype was counted at least ten times. The gene calls are TRBV7-8 and TRBJ1-2; D is unresolved. The CDR3 is 13 amino acids. Trimming left V 2 bases short and J 12 bases short, with 16 bases between. Germline values: CDR1 SGHVS, CDR2 FQNEAQ. CDR3 coding DNA: TGTGCCAGCAGCTTAACGTCGGACGGTACTCACACCTTC. It is translated as CASSLTSDGTHTF. The entire variable domain, with the rest obtained from reference TRBV7-8 and TRBJ1-2, is as follows: GAGVSQSPRYKVAKRGQDVALRCDPISGHVSLFWYQQALGQGPEFLTYFQNEAQLDKSGLPSDRFFAERPEGSVSTLKIQRTQQEDSAVYLCASSLTSDGTHTFGSGTRLTVV.

V gene TRBV2 combines with J gene TRBJ2-2, with D perhaps matching TRBD1 or TRBD2 (5 bases each). The V end was cut by 5 bases, the J end by 7 bases, with 11 bases between. The germline gives CDR1 SNHLY, CDR2 FYNNEI. There are 13 residues in the CDR3. CDR3 sequence: CASSLGTNGELFF. In DNA form, the CDR3 reads TGTGCCAGCAGTCTCGGGACGAACGGGGAGCTGTTTTTT.

This clonotype came up a few times. This chain connects TRBV19 to TRBJ1-5; perhaps TRBD1 as D (6 bases). The CDR3 is 16 residues long. Trimming stripped 7 bases from V and 3 bases from J, with 19 bases between. Germline CDR1 LNHDA, CDR2 SQIVND (reference sequence). The CDR3 bases are TGTGCCAGTATCGAGAAGAGGGGGTTAGCCAATCAGCCCCAGCATTTT. This gives the protein CASIEKRGLANQPQHF.

This clonotype is a singleton in its sample. The chain recombines TRBV25-1 with TRBJ2-7; D is uncertain. This CDR3 comprises 13 residues. With 4 bases removed from V and 3 bases from J, the gap between germline ends came to 10 bases. Germline V gene lookup returns CDR1 MGHDK and CDR2 SYGVNS. Here the CDR3 DNA reads TGTGCCAGCAGTGCGGGCCCCCACTACGAGCAGTACTTC. Amino acid sequence: CASSAGPHYEQYF.

This clonotype was counted ten times or more. This sequence joins TRBV2 and TRBJ2-7; 10 bases match TRBD2. The CDR3 has 15 amino acids. CDR1 SNHLY and CDR2 FYNNEI come from the germline V gene. V was pared by 6 bases and J by 5 bases, with 10 bases of the junction left unmatched. CDR3 residues: CASRASSGSYNEQYF. In DNA, the CDR3 is TGTGCCAGCAGGGCCTCTAGCGGGAGTTATAACGAGCAGTACTTC.

This clonotype was recorded at least ten times. The genes are TRBV20-1 and TRBJ1-2; D might be TRBD1 (5 bases). The CDR3 extends over 13 amino acids. Trimming removed 0 bases from V and 2 bases from J, with 7 bases in between. Germline CDR1 reads DFQATT; CDR2 reads SNEGSKA (reference sequence). The CDR3 loop is CSARDGGNYGYTF. The CDR3 DNA reads TGCAGTGCTAGAGATGGGGGGAACTATGGCTACACCTTC.

This clonotype was seen a few times. The genes are TRBV6-5 and TRBJ2-7; D is unresolved. The CDR3 sequence is 13 residues long. Germline-derived CDR1 and CDR2 are MNHEY and SVGAGI. With 5 bases removed from V and 4 bases from J, the gap between germline ends came to 12 bases. CDR3 in DNA: TGTGCCAGCAGTGAAGCGCAGACTTACGAGCAGTACTTC. Protein sequence: CASSEAQTYEQYF.

This rearrangement joins TRBV9 to TRBJ1-4; D is unclear. Trimming left V 4 bases short and J 6 bases short, with 7 bases between. The CDR3 loop spans 12 amino acids. CDR1 and CDR2 from the germline V gene are SGDLS and YYNGEE. The CDR3 bases are TGTGCCAGCAGCAACTTTGATGAAAAACTGTTTTTT. It translates to CASSNFDEKLFF.